These 11 T cell receptor beta chains were all obtained from the same sample, sequenced in a study of blood T cell repertoires in COVID-19. The data were produced by immunoSEQ multiplex PCR, yet TCRdb's version contains in-frame clones alone and is incomplete. The data contain over 150,000 clones, 91% of them singletons. Sequences were obtained from peripheral blood. The receptors here all came from a man aged 50 or older with acute or convalescent COVID-19.

The J gene is TRBJ1-5, the V gene TRBV9; 8 nucleotides align to TRBD1. This CDR3 has 15 amino acids. Germline trimming cut 4 bases from V and 6 bases from J; bases unmatched to any gene: 9. Germline CDR1 SGDLS, CDR2 YYNGEE. CDR3 protein: CASSSGDRGTQPQHF. The DNA for the CDR3 is TGTGCCAGCAGCTCAGGAGACAGGGGTACTCAGCCCCAGCATTTT. The whole variable domain, remainder taken from reference TRBV9 and TRBJ1-5, is DSGVTQTPKHLITATGQRVTLRCSPRSGDLSVYWYQQSLDQGLQFLIQYYNGEERAKGNILERFSAQQFPDLHSELNLSSLELGDSALYFCASSSGDRGTQPQHFGDGTRLSIL.

In DNA form, the CDR3 reads TGTGCCCTGGGGCGGGGCACCGGGGAGCTGTTTTTT. Amino acids: CALGRGTGELFF. The chain combines TRBV30 with TRBJ2-2, with D perhaps TRBD2 (6 bases). Trimming took 8 bases from V and 4 from J, leaving 11 bases between them. Germline CDR1 is GTSNPN and CDR2 is SVGIG (reference sequence). This CDR3 comprises 12 residues.

J is TRBJ1-2 and V is TRBV28; tentatively, D is TRBD1 (6 bases). This CDR3 has 15 residues. Trimming took 2 bases from V and 1 from J, leaving 11 bases between them. The germline V gene encodes CDR1 MDHEN and CDR2 SYDVKM. CDR3 in amino acids: CASSLTGSNNYGYTF. As DNA, the CDR3 is TGTGCCAGCAGTTTAACAGGGAGTAATAACTATGGCTACACCTTC.

Here the CDR3 DNA reads TGTGCCAGCAGTTTACAACTAGCGGAATACAATGAGCAGTTCTTC. Amino acid sequence: CASSLQLAEYNEQFF. The V and J genes are TRBV27 and TRBJ2-1; the match to TRBD2 covers 8 bases. The germline CDR1 and CDR2 sequences are MNHEY and SMNVEV (reference sequence). Trimming cost V 2 bases and J 4 bases; bases outside gene matches: 4. The CDR3 consists of 15 residues.

This clone was seen only once. The chain carries TRBV4-1 and TRBJ2-2; D might be TRBD2 (6 bases). The V gene's germline CDR1 is MGHRA and CDR2 YSYEKL. CDR3 size: 14 residues. Deletions cut 3 bases from V and 6 bases from J, with 11 bases between. This chain's CDR3 is CASSHSGGSGELFF. The CDR3, as DNA: TGCGCCAGCAGCCATAGTGGGGGGTCCGGGGAGCTGTTTTTT.

This clone was observed a single time. The rearrangement joins TRBV30 to TRBJ1-2; D is unclear. Trimming removed 0 bases from V and 7 bases from J, with 9 bases in between. This CDR3 is built from 12 residues. The germline CDR1 and CDR2 sequences are GTSNPN and SVGIG (reference sequence). DNA for the CDR3: TGTGCCTGGAGTGTACTTGGGCCTGGCTACACCTTC. Translating it yields CAWSVLGPGYTF.

The rearrangement joins TRBV29-1 to TRBJ1-2; D remains ambiguous. The CDR3 contains 11 residues. The V end was cut by 3 bases, the J end by 7 bases, with 9 bases between. Per germline, CDR1 SQVTM and CDR2 ANQGSEA. Here the CDR3 DNA reads TGCAGCGTTGACCGGGGTAGTGGCTACACCTTC. Encoded protein: CSVDRGSGYTF. Variable domain in full (rest from reference TRBV29-1 and TRBJ1-2): SAVISQKPSRDICQRGTSLTIQCQVDSQVTMMFWYRQQPGQSLTLIATANQGSEATYESGFVIDKFPISRPNLTFSTLTVSNMSPEDSSIYLCSVDRGSGYTFGSGTRLTVV.

V and J are TRBV11-2 and TRBJ2-3; maybe TRBD2 (6 bases). Germline-derived CDR1 and CDR2 are SGHAT and FQNNGV. Trimming took 1 base from V and 0 from J, leaving 14 bases between them. The CDR3 contains 17 residues. The CDR3 sequence: CASSLVAGGVSTDTQYF. The DNA of the CDR3 is TGTGCCAGCAGCTTAGTCGCAGGAGGGGTAAGCACAGATACGCAGTATTTT.

CDR3 coding DNA: TGTGCCAGCAGAGATTTGGGGGGGCTTGGAAACACCATATATTTT. This codes for CASRDLGGLGNTIYF. The chain recombines TRBV6-5 with TRBJ1-3, with D tentatively TRBD1 (6 bases). The V and J ends lost 6 bases and 3 bases respectively, with 15 bases between them. The CDR3 covers 15 residues. Germline V CDR1 and CDR2: MNHEY, SVGAGI.

J is TRBJ1-2 and V is TRBV2, with a possible D match to TRBD1 (6 bases). This CDR3 is built from 12 residues. Germline V gene lookup returns CDR1 SNHLY and CDR2 FYNNEI. V was pared by 5 bases and J by 5 bases, with 9 bases between. CDR3 in DNA: TGTGCCAGCAGTAAGACAGGATATGGCTACACCTTC. This gives the protein CASSKTGYGYTF.

This clone has only a few counts. The chain employs TRBV28 and TRBJ2-6; maybe TRBD1 (6 bases). Trimming cost V 2 bases and J 0 bases, with 17 bases left between them. This CDR3 is 19 amino acids long. Germline lookup yields CDR1 MDHEN and CDR2 SYDVKM. CDR3 residues: CASSLAGDKRYSGANVLTF. In DNA, the CDR3 is TGTGCCAGCAGTTTAGCTGGGGACAAGAGATACTCTGGGGCCAACGTCCTGACTTTC.